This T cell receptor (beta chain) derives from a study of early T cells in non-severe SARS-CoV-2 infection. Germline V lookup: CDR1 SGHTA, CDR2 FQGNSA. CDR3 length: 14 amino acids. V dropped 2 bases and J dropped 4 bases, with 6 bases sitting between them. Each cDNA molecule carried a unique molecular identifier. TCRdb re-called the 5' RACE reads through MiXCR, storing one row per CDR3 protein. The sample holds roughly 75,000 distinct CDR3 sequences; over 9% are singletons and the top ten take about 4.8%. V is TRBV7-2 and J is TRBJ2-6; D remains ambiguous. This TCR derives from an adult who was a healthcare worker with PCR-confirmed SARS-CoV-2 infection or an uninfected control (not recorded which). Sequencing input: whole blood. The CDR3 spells CASSLTLGANVLTF. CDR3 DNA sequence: TGTGCCAGCAGCTTAACACTCGGGGCCAACGTCCTGACTTTC.